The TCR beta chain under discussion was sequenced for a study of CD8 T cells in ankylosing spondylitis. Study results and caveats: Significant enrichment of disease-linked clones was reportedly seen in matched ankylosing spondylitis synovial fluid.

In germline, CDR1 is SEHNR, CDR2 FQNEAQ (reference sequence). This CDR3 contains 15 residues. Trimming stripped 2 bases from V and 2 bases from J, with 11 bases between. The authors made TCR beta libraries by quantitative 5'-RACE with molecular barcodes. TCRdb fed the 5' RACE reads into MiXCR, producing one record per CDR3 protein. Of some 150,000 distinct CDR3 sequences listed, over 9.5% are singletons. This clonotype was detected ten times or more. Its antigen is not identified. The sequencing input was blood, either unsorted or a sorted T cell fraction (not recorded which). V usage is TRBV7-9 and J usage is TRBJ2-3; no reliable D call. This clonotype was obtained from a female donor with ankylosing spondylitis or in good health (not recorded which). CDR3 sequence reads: CASSLSGPNTDTQYF. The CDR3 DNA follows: TGTGCCAGCAGCTTATCCGGGCCTAACACAGATACGCAGTATTTT.